One sample yielded the 9 T cell receptor beta chains listed below, sequenced in a study of T cells in Graves' hyperthyroidism and ophthalmopathy. Amplified regions were TCR beta CDR3 sequences from RNA transcripts. A set of HTBI primers served as the primers for a first-round RT-PCR of the TCR CDR3. TCRdb called the multiplex PCR reads again in MiXCR, with one record for every CDR3 protein. The data hold roughly 580,000 distinct CDR3 sequences, with 35% to 55% observed a single time. What was sequenced was peripheral blood or thyroid tissue (not recorded which). These receptors all come from a woman between 18 and 29 years old with Graves' hyperthyroidism.

The chain uses TRBV14 and TRBJ1-1, with 9 bases matching TRBD1. The CDR3 runs 16 residues. The V and J ends lost 4 bases and 0 bases, in that order; junction bases with no gene match: 6. CDR1 and CDR2 (germline): SGHDN, FVKESK. The CDR3 DNA reads as TGTGCCAGCAGCCCTCTGACAGGGGGGATGAACACTGAAGCTTTCTTT. Protein product: CASSPLTGGMNTEAFF.

The V gene is TRBV7-6, the J gene TRBJ2-5; 7 bases line up with TRBD1. The germline CDR1 and CDR2 sequences are SGHVS and FNYEAQ. V gave up 5 bases and J gave up 5 bases; unmatched junction bases: 5. The CDR3 runs 13 residues. The CDR3 region is CASSRGRLETQYF. In nucleotides, the CDR3 is TGTGCCAGCAGCAGGGGGCGGTTGGAGACCCAGTACTTC. The full variable domain, rest sourced from reference TRBV7-6 and TRBJ2-5, is GAGVSQSPRYKVTKRGQDVALRCDPISGHVSLYWYRQALGQGPEFLTYFNYEAQQDKSGLPNDRFSAERPEGSISTLTIQRTEQRDSAMYRCASSRGRLETQYFGPGTRLLVL.

As for this clonotype: Mismatch with germline at one junction end may stem from a read error. The chain couples TRBV2 to TRBJ1-3; D unclear. CDR1 SNHLY and CDR2 FYNNEI come from the germline V gene. CDR3 length: 17 amino acids. CDR3 sequence reads: CASSQTKAVFSGNTIYF. CDR3 DNA sequence: TGCGCCAGCAGCCAAACTAAGGCCGTCTTCTCTGGAAACACCATATATTTT.

The chain uses TRBV19 and TRBJ2-7; TRBD2 aligns across 11 bases. The CDR3 is 15 residues long. Germline CDR1 LNHDA, CDR2 SQIVND (reference sequence). The J segment lost 1 base and the V segment lost 4 bases, leaving 3 bases of the junction unmatched. Here the CDR3 DNA reads TGTGCCAGTAGTAACGGACTAGCGGGTTCCTACGAGCAGTACTTC. Protein: CASSNGLAGSYEQYF.

This clonotype was recorded at least ten times. The chain combines TRBV7-8 with TRBJ2-7; 12 bases align to TRBD2. V shed 5 bases, J shed 1 base, and the junction held 6 bases outside the gene matches. The germline gives CDR1 SGHVS, CDR2 FQNEAQ. This CDR3 comprises 16 residues. CDR3 sequence reads: CASSKGTSGPSYEQYF. The CDR3 coding sequence is TGTGCCAGCAGCAAAGGGACTAGCGGGCCTTCCTACGAGCAGTACTTC.

This chain uses TRBV29-1 with TRBJ2-7, with TRBD2 as a possible D gene (6 bases). The CDR3 consists of 14 residues. Trimming took off 4 bases at V and 2 bases at J, with 15 bases between the two ends. Germline V gives CDR1 SQVTM, CDR2 ANQGSEA. CDR3 sequence (DNA): TGCAGCGTTGTGGCGGAGGGGATCCCCTACGAGCAGTACTTC. Amino acid sequence: CSVVAEGIPYEQYF.

This clonotype came up many times. The chain employs TRBV7-2 and TRBJ2-7; maybe TRBD2 (5 bases). This CDR3 is built from 12 residues. Per germline, CDR1 SGHTA and CDR2 FQGNSA. Trimming removed 6 bases at V and 2 bases at J, with 8 bases between. CDR3 residues: CASRAVTYEQYF. DNA for the CDR3: TGTGCCAGCAGAGCGGTTACCTACGAGCAGTACTTC.

Ten or more counts support this clonotype. The genes are TRBV7-6 and TRBJ2-5; TRBD1 might be the D (6 bases). CDR1 SGHVS and CDR2 FNYEAQ come from the germline V gene. V dropped 5 bases and J dropped 4 bases, with 23 bases sitting between them. This CDR3 region has 17 residues. CDR3 sequence (DNA): TGTGCCAGCAGCGAACTCCAGACAGGCGGTAGTGGAGAGACCCAGTACTTC. As protein: CASSELQTGGSGETQYF.

The V gene is TRBV7-2, the J gene TRBJ1-6; D remains ambiguous. The CDR3 has 19 amino acids. V lost 3 bases and J lost 3, with 21 bases in between. The V gene's germline CDR1 is SGHTA and CDR2 FQGNSA. The CDR3 here is CASSFDIPLRDYYNSPLHF. The CDR3 DNA reads as TGTGCCAGCAGCTTCGACATTCCCCTGAGGGATTACTATAATTCACCCCTCCACTTT.